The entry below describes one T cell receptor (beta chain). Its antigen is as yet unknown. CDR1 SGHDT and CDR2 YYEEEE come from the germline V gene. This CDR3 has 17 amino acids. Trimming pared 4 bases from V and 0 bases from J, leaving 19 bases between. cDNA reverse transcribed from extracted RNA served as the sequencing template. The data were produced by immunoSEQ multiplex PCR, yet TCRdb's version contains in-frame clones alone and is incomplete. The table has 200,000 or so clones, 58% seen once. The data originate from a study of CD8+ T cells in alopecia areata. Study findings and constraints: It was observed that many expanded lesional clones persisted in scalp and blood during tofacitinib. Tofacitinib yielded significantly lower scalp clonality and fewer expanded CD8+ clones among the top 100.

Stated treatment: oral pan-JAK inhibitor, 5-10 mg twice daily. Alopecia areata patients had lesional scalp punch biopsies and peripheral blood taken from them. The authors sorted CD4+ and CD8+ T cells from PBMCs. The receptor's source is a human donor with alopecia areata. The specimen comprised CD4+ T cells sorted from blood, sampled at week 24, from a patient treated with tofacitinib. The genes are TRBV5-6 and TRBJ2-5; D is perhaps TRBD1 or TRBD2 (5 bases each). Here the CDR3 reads CASSVVRTRGYQETQYF. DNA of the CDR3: TGTGCCAGCAGCGTAGTGAGGACGAGGGGTTACCAAGAGACCCAGTACTTC.